This paragraph covers one T cell receptor beta chain sequence. Its antigen is still unknown. This entry is derived from a study of graft-versus-host responses after intestinal transplantation. Study-wide background: Among the recipients, transplants were multivisceral, liver-intestinal, or isolated intestinal.

The CDR3 sequence is 13 residues long. V lost 3 bases, J lost 7 bases, and 11 bases lay in between. Per germline, CDR1 SGDLS and CDR2 YYNGEE. Whole-study findings and limits: Detected in recipient marrow were GvH clones, some of which were first observed in ileum or blood. Among circulating GvH clones, peak levels were associated with early post-transplant declines in HvG clones.

Processing released intraepithelial and lamina propria lymphocytes from the graft tissue. Only in-frame clones appear in the TCRdb table, and some are missing; sequencing was by immunoSEQ multiplex PCR. This table has about 37,000 clones, about 85% appearing once. The clonotype comes from a human patient who received an intestinal transplant, so some T cells may come from the graft donor. The chain recombines TRBV9 with TRBJ2-1, with D possibly being TRBD1 (6 bases). Sequencing was performed on ileum tissue, taken around 190 days after intestinal transplant. The CDR3 here is CASSGAGANEQFF. In nucleotides, the CDR3 is TGTGCCAGCAGCGGGGCAGGGGCTAATGAGCAGTTCTTC.